The TCR beta chain described here comes from a study of vaccination and CD4 T cells after COVID-19. Study at large: Once diagnosed, patients had post-COVID samples drawn a median 101 days later (range 35 to 161). Typically, post-vaccine samples were obtained a median roughly 75 days after dose two, within a range of 14 to 241. Stimuli were overlapping spike peptide pools of SARS-CoV-2 and three common cold coronaviruses (HCoV-NL63, HCoV-OC43, HCoV-229E).

Trimming took off 1 base at V and 4 bases at J, with 15 bases between the two ends. CDR1 is SEHNR, CDR2 FQNEAQ, per germline (reference sequence). The CDR3 sequence is 16 residues long. Time point reported: late sampling 161 to 241 days after vaccination in a few convalescent patients. The treatment was: approximately 9-day PBMC culture with coronavirus spike peptide pools or control peptides (ViraFEST assay). Cultured CD4+ T cell DNA underwent sequencing with the Oncomine TCR Beta short-read assay. Each CDR3 protein gets one entry after TCRdb re-called the PCR reads with MiXCR. Of more than 15,000 distinct CDR3 sequences in the sample, under 60% were seen once. As regards this clonotype: Its target is unknown.

The sequence derives from a human donor who had recovered from COVID-19. The chain combines TRBV7-9 with TRBJ2-3; possible D gene TRBD1, 5 bases. The sequences come from CD4+ T cells from blood, cultured in vitro, collected about 7 months after SARS-CoV-2 vaccination. As DNA, the CDR3 is TGTGCCAGCAGCTTAGGCCCAGGGCTTGACGCAGATACGCAGTATTTT. This sequence encodes CASSLGPGLDADTQYF. Looking up the rest from reference TRBV7-9 and TRBJ2-3 gives the full variable domain: DTGVSQNPRHKITKRGQNVTFRCDPISEHNRLYWYRQTLGQGPEFLTYFQNEAQLEKSRLLSDRFSAERPKGSFSTLEIQRTEQGDSAMYLCASSLGPGLDADTQYFGPGTRLTVL.